These T cell receptor beta chains were read from a single sample in a study of T cells in Graves' hyperthyroidism and ophthalmopathy. TCRdb re-called the multiplex PCR reads through MiXCR, storing one row per CDR3 protein. This table has 540,000 or so distinct CDR3 sequences, around 42% appearing once. Sequencing used peripheral blood or thyroid tissue (not recorded which). Every receptor here comes from an adult woman with Graves' disease, either hyperthyroidism or ophthalmopathy (not recorded which). Each CDR3 is given with its conserved first and last residue. A D gene is named only where the DNA matches it firmly. The size field is filled for only some rows; it gives once, few, many or a size class.

>-|-|TRBJ1-3|TRBV7-2
TGCGCCAGCAGCCGCCCGGGTGGAAACACCATATATTTT
CASSRPGGNTIYF
>-|-|TRBJ2-7|TRBV12-3/TRBV12-4
TGTGCCAGCGGTGTAGGTTTGAACTACGAGCAGTACTTC
CASGVGLNYEQYF
>-|-|TRBJ2-7|TRBV2
TGTGCCAGCAGTAGGGCGGACAGTACCTACGAGCAGTACTTC
CASSRADSTYEQYF
>many|-|TRBJ1-3|TRBV4-2
TGTGCCAGCAGGTGGGGGGACGGCTCTGGAAACACCATATATTTT
CASRWGDGSGNTIYF
>-|-|TRBJ1-5|TRBV10-2
TGCGCCAGCAGTGAGTTACAGGTCAATCAGCCCCAGCATTTT
CASSELQVNQPQHF
>-|-|TRBJ1-5|TRBV5-5
TGTGCCAGCAGCGAACAGGGTTTGAGAAGCAATCAGCCCCAGCATTTT
CASSEQGLRSNQPQHF
>-|TRBD1|TRBJ1-5|TRBV20-1
TGCAGTGCCGCCGGGACAGGGGCTACCAGGTTAACCCAGCATTTT
CSAAGTGATRLTQHF
>many|-|TRBJ1-5|TRBV6-1
TGTGCCAGCAGTGAAGGACGGGGGATGAAACAGCCCCAGCATTTT
CASSEGRGMKQPQHF
>many|-|TRBJ1-1|TRBV12-3/TRBV12-4
TGTGCCAGCAGTTTAAAGCCCGACACTGAAGCTTTCTTT
CASSLKPDTEAFF
>many|TRBD1|TRBJ2-5|TRBV7-2
TGTGCCAGCAGCTTAGCCCGGGACAGGGGGCTTGAGACCCAGTACTTC
CASSLARDRGLETQYF
>many|-|TRBJ1-1|TRBV25-1
TGTGCCAGCCTACCAGGGATTGGGACATCCCTCGCAGCTTTCTTT
CASLPGIGTSLAAFF
>many|-|TRBJ2-2|TRBV9
TGTGCCAGCAGCGTAGTGGAGGACTTCACCGGGGAGCTGTTTTTT
CASSVVEDFTGELFF
>many|-|TRBJ1-1|TRBV10-2
TGCGCCACCACGATCGGGGCGAACACTGAAGCTTTCTTT
CATTIGANTEAFF
>-|TRBD1|TRBJ2-7|TRBV20-1
TGCAGTGCATATACGGGACAGGTCTTTGAGCAGTACTTC
CSAYTGQVFEQYF
>many|TRBD1|TRBJ1-1|TRBV20-1
TGCAGTGCAGGGACAGGGATGAACACTGAAGCTTTCTTT
CSAGTGMNTEAFF
>many|-|TRBJ2-3|TRBV24-1
TGTGCCACCAGCCACACCGGGGGAGGTGTTTCAGATACGCAGTATTTT
CATSHTGGGVSDTQYF
>-|-|TRBJ1-5|TRBV7-9
TGTGCCAGCAGCTTAGCGGACGGAGATAGCAATCAGCCCCAGCATTTT
CASSLADGDSNQPQHF
>-|-|TRBJ2-2|TRBV4-2
TGTGCCAGCAGCCATCAAAGTAGTACGAACACCGGGGAGCTGTTTTTT
CASSHQSSTNTGELFF
>many|-|TRBJ1-2|TRBV10-3
TGTGCCATCAGTGAGATCCGAGATGACTACACCTTC
CAISEIRDDYTF